This T cell receptor beta chain appears in the sequencing data of a study of PD-1 blockade in classical Hodgkin lymphoma (dated by TCRdb to 2018 to 2021). Study-wide context: Nivolumab dosing was 3 mg/kg intravenously every 2 weeks, continuing until either disease progression or unacceptable toxicity. The study used TCR beta sequencing and CyTOF to define a peripheral blood immune signature of response to PD-1 blockade in classical Hodgkin lymphoma. Summary of the overall study and its limitations: The study was restricted to a single clinical trial cohort, and the causes of repertoire differences, possibly disease activity or prior therapy, were left undefined. Trial patients with a complete response had baseline diversity similar to that of newly diagnosed patients, while partial responders and progressors had significantly lower diversity. CD4+ but not CD8+ TCR diversity rose significantly by C4D1 (p=0.0027 vs p=0.16), most apparent in complete responders (p=0.02). Newly diagnosed patients were reported to have lower baseline TCR diversity than healthy donors, and relapsed/refractory patients were reported to have lower baseline TCR diversity still. Diversity was lower in patients who began nivolumab less than 1 year after ASCT, so these patients were left out of later analyses to avoid confounding by immune reconstitution.

The time point label, as the study defines it: cycle 2 day 1 (C2D1) of nivolumab. Relapse after autologous stem cell transplantation had occurred in all trial patients, and cohorts A, B and C were distinguished by prior brentuximab vedotin exposure. The trial cohort included 50 to 70 patients with relapsed/refractory classical Hodgkin lymphoma, and each patient had a best overall response of complete response, partial response or progressive disease. In the multi-cohort phase II CheckMate 205 trial, trial patients received single-agent nivolumab. An independent review committee assessed best overall response by applying the 2007 International Working Group response criteria. Trial PBMCs were collected immediately before nivolumab initiation (C1D1) and during therapy at cycle 2 day 1 and cycle 4 day 1. Peripheral blood was collected in 8 mL Vacutainer Cell Preparation Tubes, from which PBMCs were isolated by centrifugation and then cryopreserved.

CDR1 is given as SGHTA and CDR2 as FQGNSA, both from the germline V gene. The CDR3 holds 15 amino acids from the cysteine to the phenylalanine. Of all the DNA, just the CDR3 is kept, 45 bases in frame from base 1. V loses 1 base at its end and J loses 5 bases; junction bases beyond the gene matches: 5. Genomic DNA was extracted with the Qiagen DNeasy kit from unsorted PBMCs and from negatively selected CD4+ and CD8+ fractions. Amplification of TCR beta CDR3 regions was done by immunoSEQ multiplex PCR with primers that anneal to V and J segments. A synthetic immune receptor repertoire was used to minimize amplification bias, and any remaining bias was removed computationally after sequencing. In the authors' own workflow: Custom Python scripts were used to quantify repertoire diversity as the Shannon entropy index. Unsorted, CD4+ and CD8+ repertoires were analyzed separately, except for combined analyses in which CD4+ and CD8+ sequences were merged in silico. A clone was considered expanded if an increase in frequency of at least 2-fold after treatment relative to C1D1 was found, and a pseudocount of 0.5 was applied to clones undetected at baseline. Singleton clones were defined as clones with 0 or 1 copy at C1D1, and non-singleton clones were defined as clones with 2 or more copies. By matching protein sequences in sorted samples from the same patient, clones expanded in unsorted samples were annotated as CD4+, CD8+ or unknown. Wilcoxon tests on paired samples were used to test changes in diversity from C1D1 to C4D1. This is the immuneACCESS table as TCRdb keeps it, with only in-frame sequences that have V and J called. A part of the clones is gone; compared with another copy, unresolved V genes explain less than half, and the rest is unexplained. V and J calls and clone size are those listed in that table; D and trimming were worked out from the DNA. Present in this sample are more than 25,000 clones, roughly three quarters of which were seen just once. Jointly, the top ten make up more than 25% of the sample.

Worth noting for this clone: Its antigen is unknown. No base quality values were provided; no much bigger clone lies one nucleotide off.

This receptor was obtained from a human donor with classical Hodgkin lymphoma. The sequencing here drew on peripheral blood mononuclear cells (PBMCs), taken before the second cycle of nivolumab. This sequence uses TRBV7-2 and TRBJ1-5; TRBD1 aligns with 7 central bases. The CDR3 reads CASSLVGGGDQPQHF. The DNA is as follows: TGTGCCAGCAGCTTAGTGGGAGGGGGCGATCAGCCCCAGCATTTT.